A single sample is the source of the 8 T cell receptor beta chains below, sequenced in a study of Graves' ophthalmopathy and Graves' hyperthyroidism. RNA transcripts were the source from which TCR beta CDR3 regions were amplified. RT-PCR with HTBI primers came first, then second-round multiplex PCR. MiXCR was run by TCRdb on the multiplex PCR reads, yielding one entry per CDR3 protein. In the table there are about 620,000 distinct CDR3 sequences, about a fifth of which are singletons. The sample consisted of peripheral blood. These receptors were taken from a woman younger than 30 with stable Graves' hyperthyroidism. Some clones in this sample may be carry-over from other donors' samples.

This clonotype showed up many times. The chain combines TRBV27 with TRBJ2-2, with TRBD1 matching over 11 bases. This CDR3 contains 14 residues. CDR1 MNHEY and CDR2 SMNVEV come from the germline V gene (reference sequence). V lost 6 bases and J lost 4; bases outside the gene matches: 1. CDR3 amino acids: CASRGTGGTGELFF. The CDR3 nucleotides are TGTGCCAGCAGGGGGACAGGGGGCACCGGGGAGCTGTTTTTT.

In this sample, this clonotype turned up many times. The chain carries TRBV20-1 and TRBJ2-5; D tentatively fits TRBD1 or TRBD2 (5 bases each). This CDR3 region has 16 residues. Trimming left V 0 bases short and J 4 bases short, with 18 bases between. Germline-derived CDR1 and CDR2 are DFQATT and SNEGSKA (reference sequence). CDR3 in amino acids: CSAREVLGRAGETQYF. CDR3 coding DNA: TGCAGTGCTAGAGAGGTTTTAGGCAGGGCGGGAGAGACCCAGTACTTC.

The genes are TRBV20-1 and TRBJ2-7; D not certain. The CDR3 is made up of 13 amino acids. V was cut by 0 bases and J by 1 base, with 7 bases left in between. CDR1 and CDR2 (germline): DFQATT, SNEGSKA (reference sequence). The CDR3 sequence is CSAREFGSYEQYF. In DNA form, the CDR3 reads TGCAGTGCTAGAGAGTTTGGATCCTACGAGCAGTACTTC.

J is TRBJ2-7 and V is TRBV6-1, with D unclear. The germline V gene encodes CDR1 MNHNS and CDR2 SASEGT. Deletions cut 10 bases from V and 1 base from J, with 8 bases between. The CDR3 runs 11 residues. The CDR3 is CATQRSYEQYF. CDR3 coding DNA: TGTGCCACCCAGAGATCCTACGAGCAGTACTTC.

This clonotype has only a few counts. The rearrangement uses TRBV6-1 and TRBJ1-5; tentatively, D is TRBD1 (5 bases). Trimming took off 6 bases at V and 7 bases at J, with 16 bases between the two ends. This CDR3 contains 14 residues. Germline V gene lookup returns CDR1 MNHNS and CDR2 SASEGT. CDR3 coding DNA: TGTGCCAGCAGACTGCCAGGGTTGAACCAGCCCCAGCATTTT. Translating it yields CASRLPGLNQPQHF.

The V call is TRBV28, the J call TRBJ2-7; no clear D. The germline V and J ends were trimmed by 2 bases and 4 bases, with 6 bases remaining between them. The CDR3 runs to 12 residues. Germline CDR1 MDHEN, CDR2 SYDVKM. This chain's CDR3 is CASSLLVYEQYF. The CDR3 region has the DNA TGTGCCAGCAGTTTACTGGTTTACGAGCAGTACTTC. Complete variable domain (other parts from reference TRBV28 and TRBJ2-7): DVKVTQSSRYLVKRTGEKVFLECVQDMDHENMFWYRQDPGLGLRLIYFSYDVKMKEKGDIPEGYSVSREKKERFSLILESASTNQTSMYLCASSLLVYEQYFGPGTRLTVT.

There are a few counts of this clonotype. This rearrangement joins TRBV6-1 to TRBJ1-2, with 7 bases aligning to TRBD1. Trimming removed 7 bases from V and 5 bases from J; junction bases left unmatched: 10. Germline V gene lookup returns CDR1 MNHNS and CDR2 SASEGT. The CDR3 runs to 14 residues. The CDR3 is CASTPIGTVYGYTF. CDR3 bases: TGTGCCAGCACCCCGATCGGGACAGTTTATGGCTACACCTTC.

The chain uses TRBV7-2 and TRBJ2-6; D gene unclear. Trimming took off 2 bases at V and 0 bases at J, with 5 bases between the two ends. The CDR3 extends over 15 amino acids. Germline CDR1 reads SGHTA; CDR2 reads FQGNSA. CDR3 sequence: CASSLLNSGANVLTF. CDR3 nucleotide sequence: TGTGCCAGCAGCTTACTTAACTCTGGGGCCAACGTCCTGACTTTC.